These 14 T cell receptor beta chains came from one sample sequenced in a study of cytotoxic CD8 clonotypes in ibrutinib-treated CLL. The method was immunoSEQ multiplex PCR; TCRdb's version includes in-frame clones alone and lacks a portion of them. This sample has 140,000 to 150,000 clones, with about 80% found just once. The specimen comprised PBMCs, sampled after 24 months of ibrutinib treatment. The receptors here all came from a human donor with chronic lymphocytic leukemia.

Only a few counts were recorded for this clone. The rearrangement links TRBV29-1 to TRBJ2-1, with TRBD1 identical over 8 bases. V dropped 7 bases and J dropped 10; count of bases not matched to a gene: 6. In germline, CDR1 is SQVTM, CDR2 ANQGSEA. This CDR3 has 11 amino acids. CDR3 sequence (DNA): TGCAGCGCCCAGGGGGCGGCGGAGCAGTTCTTC. Its translation is CSAQGAAEQFF.

The chain joins TRBV6-5 to TRBJ2-7, with 7 bases aligning to TRBD2. The CDR3 has 15 residues. Germline V gene data show CDR1 as MNHEY and CDR2 as SVGAGI. The ends lost 0 bases at V and 2 bases at J; junction bases unmatched: 4. CDR3 DNA sequence: TGTGCCAGCAGTTACTCCCTAGCGGAACCCTACGAGCAGTACTTC. The encoded protein is CASSYSLAEPYEQYF.

The V call is TRBV5-5, the J call TRBJ1-4; no firm D call. With 4 bases removed from V and 8 bases from J, the gap between germline ends came to 18 bases. The CDR3 sequence is 15 residues long. Germline assignment: CDR1 SGHKS and CDR2 YYEKEE (reference sequence). The CDR3 DNA reads TGTGCCAGCAGCCCGCACCTGCAGGTGCGGGAAAAACTGTTTTTT. Its protein is CASSPHLQVREKLFF.

The chain carries TRBV7-8 and TRBJ2-7, with D possibly being TRBD1 (8 bases). Germline CDR1 SGHVS, CDR2 FQNEAQ. The V end was cut by 5 bases, the J end by 0 bases, with 20 bases between. The CDR3 has 17 amino acids. The CDR3 sequence: CASSPQGAGASSYEQYF. The CDR3 DNA reads TGTGCCAGCAGCCCCCAGGGGGCGGGGGCCTCCTCCTACGAGCAGTACTTC.

The V and J genes are TRBV7-8 and TRBJ2-3, with 7 bases matching TRBD2. The germline gives CDR1 SGHVS, CDR2 FQNEAQ. There are 15 residues in the CDR3. V lost 5 bases, J lost 1 base, and 6 bases stayed unmatched. The CDR3: CASSPTSRGTDTQYF. The CDR3 nucleotides read TGTGCCAGCAGCCCGACTAGCAGGGGCACAGATACGCAGTATTTT.

This chain joins TRBV6-6 and TRBJ1-3; the D gene is possibly TRBD1 (6 bases). The CDR3 length is 12 residues. Germline V lookup: CDR1 MNHNY, CDR2 SVGAGI (reference sequence). V was shortened by 8 bases and J by 4 bases, with 9 bases between the two germline ends. The CDR3 DNA sequence: TGTGCCAGCGGCGGGACAGGAAACACCATATATTTT. Translation gives CASGGTGNTIYF.

The chain combines TRBV6-6 with TRBJ2-5; D is tentatively TRBD1 or TRBD2 (6 bases each). Germline V gene lookup returns CDR1 MNHNY and CDR2 SVGAGI (reference sequence). Trimming took off 10 bases at V and 1 base at J, with 13 bases between the two ends. The CDR3 sequence is 13 residues long. CDR3 DNA sequence: TGTGCCACCCGGTCGGGGGCCCAAGAGACCCAGTACTTC. This sequence encodes CATRSGAQETQYF.

This chain links TRBV28 with TRBJ1-2; 7 nucleotides align to TRBD1. The ends lost 3 bases at V and 8 bases at J; junction bases unmatched: 15. This CDR3 is 16 amino acids long. Looked up from germline, CDR1 is MDHEN and CDR2 is SYDVKM. CDR3 protein: CASSFEGQTIRRGYTF. For the CDR3, the DNA is TGTGCCAGCAGTTTCGAGGGACAGACAATCAGAAGGGGCTACACCTTC.

V gene TRBV13 combines with J gene TRBJ1-2, with 9 bases that match TRBD1. The CDR3 extends over 13 amino acids. The germline V gene encodes CDR1 PRHDT and CDR2 FYEKMQ (reference sequence). Trimming at V came to 7 bases and at J to 4 bases, leaving 4 bases not matched to a gene. Here the CDR3 reads CASTTGGGYGYTF. DNA of the CDR3: TGTGCCAGCACAACAGGGGGCGGCTATGGCTACACCTTC.

This rearrangement joins TRBV19 to TRBJ2-5; D is ambiguous. With the DNA end fitting TRBJ2-7 better, the J assignment may be wrong. This CDR3 region has 13 residues. The germline V gene encodes CDR1 LNHDA and CDR2 SQIVND (reference sequence). CDR3 sequence (DNA): TGTGCCAGTAGTCCCTCCGGCGGCTACGAGCAGTACTTC. Protein sequence: CASSPSGGYEQYF.

This clone was seen only a few times. The V call is TRBV11-2, the J call TRBJ2-5, with unresolved D. In germline, CDR1 is SGHAT, CDR2 FQNNGV. V lost 3 bases to trimming and J lost 1 base, with 6 bases between them. The CDR3 runs to 13 residues. CDR3 sequence: CASSFGVQETQYF. The CDR3 bases are TGTGCCAGCAGCTTTGGGGTCCAAGAGACCCAGTACTTC. Full variable domain (remainder filled in from reference TRBV11-2 and TRBJ2-5): EAGVAQSPRYKIIEKRQSVAFWCNPISGHATLYWYQQILGQGPKLLIQFQNNGVVDDSQLPKDRFSAERLKGVDSTLKIQPAKLEDSAVYLCASSFGVQETQYFGPGTRLLVL.

The chain links TRBV5-1 to TRBJ2-7, with D unresolved. CDR3 length equals 13 residues. Trimming removed 0 bases from V and 6 bases from J, with 10 bases in between. Germline values: CDR1 SGHRS, CDR2 YFSETQ. CDR3 bases: TGCGCCAGCAGCTTGGCCTACTTCAGCGAGCAGTACTTC. It codes for CASSLAYFSEQYF.

The CDR3 sequence is CASSHRSSGGANEQFF. Written as DNA, the CDR3 is TGCGCCAGCAGCCACCGATCTAGCGGGGGGGCAAATGAGCAGTTCTTC. The chain employs TRBV4-3 and TRBJ2-1; 12 nucleotides align to TRBD2. The junction had 7 bases not matched to a gene; V was cut back by 3 bases and J by 7 bases. This CDR3 has 16 amino acids. Germline CDR1 is LGHNA and CDR2 is YSLEER.

The genes are TRBV18 and TRBJ1-1, with 9 bases lining up with TRBD1. Germline V gene lookup returns CDR1 KGHSH and CDR2 LQKENI. The trim removed 3 bases at V and 3 bases at J, leaving 14 bases unmatched. The CDR3 is 18 residues long. The CDR3 sequence is CASSPYVPGQGSDTEAFF. The CDR3 bases are TGTGCCAGCTCACCCTATGTCCCGGGACAGGGATCGGACACTGAAGCTTTCTTT. The whole variable domain, remainder taken from reference TRBV18 and TRBJ1-1, is NAGVMQNPRHLVRRRGQEARLRCSPMKGHSHVYWYRQLPEEGLKFMVYLQKENIIDESGMPKERFSAEFPKEGPSILRIQQVVRGDSAAYFCASSPYVPGQGSDTEAFFGQGTRLTVV.